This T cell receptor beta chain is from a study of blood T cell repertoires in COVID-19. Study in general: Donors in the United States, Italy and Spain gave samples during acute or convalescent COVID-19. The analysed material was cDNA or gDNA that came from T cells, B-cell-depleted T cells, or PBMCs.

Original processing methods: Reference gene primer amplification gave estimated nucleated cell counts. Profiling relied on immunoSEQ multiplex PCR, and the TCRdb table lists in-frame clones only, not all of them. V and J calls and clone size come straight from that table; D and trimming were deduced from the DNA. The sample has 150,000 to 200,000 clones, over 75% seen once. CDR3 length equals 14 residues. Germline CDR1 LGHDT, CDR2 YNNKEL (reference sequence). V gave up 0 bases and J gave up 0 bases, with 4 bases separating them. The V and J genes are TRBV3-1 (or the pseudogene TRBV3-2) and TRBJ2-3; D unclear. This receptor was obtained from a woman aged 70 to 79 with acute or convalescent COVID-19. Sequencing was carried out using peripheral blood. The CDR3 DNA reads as TGTGCCAGCAGCCAAGATCTAAGCACAGATACGCAGTATTTT. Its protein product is CASSQDLSTDTQYF.